These 14 T cell receptor beta chains share one sample of origin, sequenced in a study of cytomegalovirus exposure and HLA in healthy donors. 13 Jbeta primers and 60 Vbeta primers were used for the PCR. Sequenced by immunoSEQ multiplex PCR; TCRdb stores in-frame clones only, minus some. The sample lists about 89,000 clones, around four fifths occurring once. Sequenced material: PBMCs. The receptors derive from a man younger than 40 in good health and CMV-seropositive.

This clone was seen only a few times. V usage is TRBV19 and J usage is TRBJ2-1, with TRBD2 identical over 9 bases. Germline CDR1 LNHDA, CDR2 SQIVND (reference sequence). V gave up 5 bases and J gave up 7 bases; unmatched junction bases: 6. The CDR3 has 14 residues. CDR3 amino acids: CASSSSGGYNEQFF. CDR3 DNA: TGTGCCAGTAGTTCGAGCGGGGGGTATAATGAGCAGTTCTTC.

The gene calls are TRBV11-2 and TRBJ1-1, with a possible D match to TRBD1 (6 bases). The CDR3 sequence is 15 residues long. V lost 0 bases and J lost 2, with 10 bases in between. The germline V gene has CDR1 SGHAT and CDR2 FQNNGV. CDR3 sequence: CASSLDSDSNTEAFF. Written as DNA, the CDR3 is TGTGCCAGCAGCTTAGACTCGGACAGCAACACTGAAGCTTTCTTT.

This chain links TRBV4-3 with TRBJ1-1; D is possibly TRBD1 (5 bases). Germline-derived CDR1 and CDR2 are LGHNA and YSLEER. Trimming took 1 base from V and 1 from J, leaving 13 bases between them. The CDR3 contains 16 residues. CDR3 protein: CASSQAGGTENTEAFF. CDR3 bases: TGCGCCAGCAGCCAAGCCGGGGGGACGGAGAACACTGAAGCTTTCTTT.

This sequence joins TRBV5-4 and TRBJ1-2; possible D gene TRBD1, 5 bases. CDR1 is SGHNT, CDR2 YYREEE, per germline (reference sequence). This CDR3 region has 16 residues. Trimming removed 4 bases at V and 3 bases at J, with 19 bases between. CDR3 sequence (DNA): TGTGCCAGCAGCCGGAGACAGTCCGGGCTATACTATGGCTACACCTTC. This encodes CASSRRQSGLYYGYTF.

The J gene is TRBJ2-2, the V gene TRBV25-1; D possibly corresponds to TRBD1 (6 bases). The CDR3 spans 14 residues. Germline V gives CDR1 MGHDK, CDR2 SYGVNS. V was clipped by 7 bases and J by 5 bases, with 14 bases between them. The DNA of the CDR3 is TGTGCCAGCACCCCAACAGGGAAGACCGGGGAGCTGTTTTTT. Encoded protein: CASTPTGKTGELFF.

CDR3 nucleotides: TGCGCCAGCAGTCGGATAGGGGGGAACACTGAAGCTTTCTTT. This encodes CASSRIGGNTEAFF. The J gene is TRBJ1-1, the V gene TRBV5-1; possibly TRBD1 for D (6 bases). With 5 bases removed from V and 1 base from J, the gap between germline ends came to 12 bases. Germline CDR1 is SGHRS and CDR2 is YFSETQ. The CDR3 contains 14 residues.

The chain recombines TRBV10-3 with TRBJ2-7; 9 bases map to TRBD1. The CDR3 contains 17 residues. Germline V gives CDR1 ENHRY, CDR2 SYGVKD. J was trimmed by 2 bases and V by 4 bases; bases with no gene match: 12. This chain's CDR3 is CAISGTTGTGSTYEQYF. The CDR3 bases are TGTGCCATCAGTGGCACCACCGGGACAGGGTCAACCTACGAGCAGTACTTC.

On this clone itself: At one of its ends the junction is not consistent with the germline gene, which may arise from a read error. The chain couples TRBV7-9 to TRBJ1-4; TRBD1 matches 7 bases. CDR3 length: 12 amino acids. The germline gives CDR1 SEHNR, CDR2 FQNEAQ (reference sequence). CDR3 amino acids: CSSGQEDEKLFF. The CDR3 DNA reads TGTTCCAGCGGACAGGAGGATGAAAAACTGTTTTTT. The full variable domain, completed using reference TRBV7-9 and TRBJ1-4, is DTGVSQNPRHKITKRGQNVTFRCDPISEHNRLYWYRQTLGQGPEFLTYFQNEAQLEKSRLLSDRFSAERPKGSFSTLEIQRTEQGDSAMYLCSSGQEDEKLFFGSGTQLSVL.

V and J are TRBV7-3 and TRBJ2-7; 8 bases are a match to TRBD2. V was clipped by 5 bases and J by 4 bases; unmatched bases: 10. The CDR3 has 15 residues. Germline values: CDR1 SGHTA, CDR2 FQGTGA. CDR3 coding DNA: TGTGCCAGCAGCCCGACCGGGGGGGCTGAGTACGAGCAGTACTTC. It codes for CASSPTGGAEYEQYF.

Of note for this clone: The same CDR3 can be traced to other DNA sequences in this sample. The chain uses TRBV18 and TRBJ1-1; no clear D gene. CDR3 length: 14 amino acids. Germline CDR1 KGHSH, CDR2 LQKENI. V lost 2 bases, J lost 1 base, and 8 bases lay in between. CDR3 nucleotide sequence: TGTGCCAGCTCACCAAGGCAGGAGAACACTGAAGCTTTCTTT. Protein product: CASSPRQENTEAFF.

V usage is TRBV29-1 and J usage is TRBJ2-5, with 8 bases identical to TRBD2. The CDR3 contains 14 residues. The germline V gene has CDR1 SQVTM and CDR2 ANQGSEA. The CDR3 DNA is TGCAGTGGGGAGGGGCGGGGGGCCGGGCGGACCCAGTACTTC. Translating gives CSGEGRGAGRTQYF.

CDR3 loop: CASSQDRLAGSEQFF. The CDR3 region has the DNA TGTGCCAGCAGCCAAGATCGCCTAGCGGGGAGTGAGCAGTTCTTC. The chain carries TRBV14 and TRBJ2-1; the match to TRBD2 covers 9 bases. Germline lookup yields CDR1 SGHDN and CDR2 FVKESK. This CDR3 contains 15 residues. The trim removed 0 bases at V and 9 bases at J, leaving 6 bases unmatched. The variable domain in full, completed from reference TRBV14 and TRBJ2-1, reads EAGVTQFPSHSVIEKGQTVTLRCDPISGHDNLYWYRRVMGKEIKFLLHFVKESKQDESGMPNNRFLAERTGGTYSTLKVQPAELEDSGVYFCASSQDRLAGSEQFFGPGTRLTVL.

This clone was seen a single time. The J gene is TRBJ1-5, the V gene TRBV19; TRBD1 aligns across 7 bases. CDR1 and CDR2 (germline): LNHDA, SQIVND (reference sequence). Unmatched junction bases numbered 5, after V lost 10 bases and J lost 5 bases. This CDR3 spans 12 amino acids. The CDR3 loop reads CATGQPYQPQHF. CDR3 bases: TGTGCCACGGGACAGCCATATCAGCCCCAGCATTTT.

J is TRBJ2-7 and V is TRBV5-1; D is perhaps TRBD1 (5 bases). CDR3 length: 16 amino acids. V was shortened by 3 bases and J by 1 base, with 17 bases between the two germline ends. Germline V gives CDR1 SGHRS, CDR2 YFSETQ. In DNA, the CDR3 is TGCGCCAGCAGCTCTAGGGTGGCAGGGTCGTCCTACGAGCAGTACTTC. Protein sequence: CASSSRVAGSSYEQYF.